The source of this T cell receptor beta chain is a study of T-cell memory formation after mild COVID-19 (dated by TCRdb to about 2021). Some background on the complete study: TCR sequence clusters from the two donors were largely donor specific. T-cell clones expanding and contracting after mild COVID-19 in two donors were tracked by longitudinal TCRalpha and TCRbeta repertoire sequencing. Two young, previously healthy adult volunteers, one female and one male, were included in the cohort.

PBMCs were isolated by Ficoll-Paque density gradient centrifugation. Regarding this clonotype: No cognate antigen has been identified for it. Qualities for individual bases were not recorded, and no much larger clone is one base off.

Beyond this particular receptor, the publication reports: Some responding clones were detected in pre-infection memory, which suggested that pre-existing cross-reactive memory T cells had joined the SARS-CoV-2 response. The study included only two mild cases, and larger cohorts that include severe cases with pre-infection samples were judged to be necessary. Contracting CD4+ clones turned up mainly in the CM and EM memory subsets, whereas EMRA was where CD8+ clones were enriched. SARS-CoV-2 specificity was not confirmed for the second-wave clones peaking on day 37. Balanced CD4/CD8 phenotypes were observed for clones contracting from day 15 to 85, whereas a bias towards CD4+ was observed for a second wave of clones expanding from day 15 to 37.

CDR1 and CDR2 are drawn from the germline V gene (reference sequence): LNHNV, YYDKDF. The cysteine opens and the phenylalanine closes a CDR3 of 13 amino acids. The kept DNA is CDR3 alone, 39 bases in frame from the first base. At the junction V is shortened by 0 bases and J by 5 bases, with 8 bases in between. TCRdb names Illumina NovaSeq 6000 as the instrument used. TCRalpha and TCRbeta cDNA libraries were constructed by 5'RACE with constant-segment primers, with sample barcodes and unique molecular identifiers being introduced. Trizol reagent was used to extract RNA from every sample. Amplification of the libraries took two PCR steps, and the second step added a second sample barcode plus Illumina TruSeq adapters. Sequencing of libraries was performed on an Illumina NovaSeq with 2 x 150 bp paired-end reads. As for how the authors treated the data: The reads were demultiplexed and collapsed into UMI-guided consensus sequences using migec v1.2.7. Using mixcr v2.1.11, UMI consensuses were aligned to TRA and TRB V and J templates and then assembled into clonotypes. Expanded or contracted clonotypes were those called significant by both edgeR and NoisET, with noise models trained on biological replicates. edgeR calls used a false discovery rate-adjusted p below 0.01 and a log2 fold-change threshold of 1. As an exploratory analysis of dynamics, PCA with hierarchical clustering was applied to max-normalized trajectories of the 1000 most abundant clonotypes. The CD4 or CD8 phenotype of responding clones was assigned using the separately sequenced CD4+ and CD8+ repertoires. TCRdb passed the public sequencing reads through fastp at Q25 and MiXCR, retaining productive beta sequences. Here each entry gathers all rows of one CDR3 protein and keeps the most common genes and DNA. TCRdb assigned the V and J calls; the authors' analysis was not used. This sample gives nearly 350,000 distinct CDR3 sequences in total; roughly 13% of them show up just once. The ten top clones hold 20% to 25% of the sample.

The sequence was collected from a young man who had mild COVID-19 (a few samples of this study predate the infection). The sample titles of this study are shuffled in the database, so cell type and time point are left out; the donor was told from shared clones. The sequencing input was PBMCs or a T cell subset sorted from them (not recorded which). The sequence joins TRBV15 to TRBJ2-7, with the D gene not confidently named. In nucleotide form, the sequence is TGTGCCACCAGCAGAGATGCAGGAGACGAGCAGTACTTC. It translates to CATSRDAGDEQYF.